The clone carrying this T cell receptor (beta chain) was observed many times. Its antigen is still unknown. CDR3 length: 13 amino acids. The germline CDR1 and CDR2 sequences are GTSNPN and SVGIG (reference sequence). The V gene lost 6 bases and the J gene lost 4 bases, with 13 bases spanning the gap. Some 32,000 T cell genomes, or 300 ng DNA, went into replicate PCRs of unsorted PBMC. Ten immunoSEQ deep assay plates were used to sequence the DNA of unsorted PBMCs. The data were produced by immunoSEQ multiplex PCR, yet TCRdb's version contains in-frame clones alone and is incomplete. The profile shows hundreds of thousands of clones, roughly 72% of them singletons. This specimen belongs to a study of shared clonotypes between healthy human individuals. Overall study: The donor group consisted of a couple of women and a few men, aged 18 to 49.

Study findings and constraints: Clonotype sharing among donors was expected to depend on sequencing depth.

The genes are TRBV30 and TRBJ2-1; D not resolved. The clonotype comes from a woman aged 40 to 50 in good health. Some clones in this sample may be carry-over from other donors' samples. Sequences were obtained from PBMCs. The CDR3 DNA is TGTGCCTGTACAAGGGCTAGTTACAATGAGCAGTTCTTC. Translating it yields CACTRASYNEQFF.